This T cell receptor beta chain was profiled in a study of blood T cell repertoires in COVID-19. V lost 4 bases and J lost 0; bases outside the gene matches: 4. The CDR3 is 15 amino acids. In germline, CDR1 is SGHNT, CDR2 YYREEE (reference sequence). Libraries were prepared by immunoSEQ multiplex PCR; TCRdb keeps only in-frame clonotypes and omits some of them. This sample has a few hundred thousand clones; roughly 86% occur once, and the top ten carry about 10%. Concerning this clone itself: This sample also contains other DNA sequences that code for the same CDR3.

This receptor was taken from a woman younger than 45 with COVID-19, enrolled during active disease. Specimen: peripheral blood. This chain uses TRBV5-4 with TRBJ2-1; TRBD2 matches 7 bases. The CDR3 spells CASSPAGSSYNEQFF. Written as DNA, the CDR3 is TGTGCCAGCAGCCCAGCGGGATCCTCCTACAATGAGCAGTTCTTC. The complete variable domain, with remaining parts taken from reference TRBV5-4 and TRBJ2-1, reads ETGVTQSPTHLIKTRGQQVTLRCSSQSGHNTVSWYQQALGQGPQFIFQYYREEENGRGNFPPRFSGLQFPNYSSELNVNALELDDSALYLCASSPAGSSYNEQFFGPGTRLTVL.